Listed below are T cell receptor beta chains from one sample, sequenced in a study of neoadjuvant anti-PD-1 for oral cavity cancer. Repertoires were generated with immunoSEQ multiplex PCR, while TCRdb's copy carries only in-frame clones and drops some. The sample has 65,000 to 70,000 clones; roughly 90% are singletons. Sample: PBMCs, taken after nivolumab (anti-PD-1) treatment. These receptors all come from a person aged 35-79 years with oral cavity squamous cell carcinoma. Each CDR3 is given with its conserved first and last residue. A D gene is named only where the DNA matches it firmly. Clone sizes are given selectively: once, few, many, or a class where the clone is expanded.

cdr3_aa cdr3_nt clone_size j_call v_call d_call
CASSKSTDTQYF TGCGCCAGCAGCAAATCCACAGATACGCAGTATTTT . TRBJ2-3 TRBV5-1 .
CASSLRWGVAPTQYF TGTGCCAGCAGCTTAAGGTGGGGGGTCGCCCCCACGCAGTATTTT . TRBJ2-3 TRBV7-9 .
CASSLLPSGLAYEQYF TGTGCCAGCAGCCTCTTGCCATCGGGTTTAGCCTACGAGCAGTACTTC . TRBJ2-7 TRBV9 .
CASSLVGWVRNYGYTF TGTGCCAGCAGCTTAGTGGGTTGGGTTCGGAACTATGGCTACACCTTC . TRBJ1-2 TRBV7-9 .
CASGSRRYEQYF TGTGCTAGTGGTTCTAGGAGATACGAGCAGTACTTC . TRBJ2-7 TRBV12-5 .
CASLGESVEKLFF TGTGCCAGCTTGGGGGAATCGGTAGAAAAACTGTTTTTT . TRBJ1-4 TRBV6-1 .
CASSSGTYEQYF TGTGCCAGCAGTTCAGGAACCTACGAGCAGTACTTC . TRBJ2-7 TRBV27 .
CASSLGRGSLGRKNIQYF TGTGCCAGCAGCTTAGGGCGGGGCTCGCTGGGGCGGAAAAACATTCAGTACTTC once TRBJ2-4 TRBV13 .
CASSPLGDEKLFF TGTGCCAGCTCACCATTAGGGGATGAAAAACTGTTTTTT . TRBJ1-4 TRBV18 .
CASSRLVSTDTQYF TGTGCCAGCAGCAGACTAGTGAGCACAGATACGCAGTATTTT once TRBJ2-3 TRBV11-2 .
CASRPQGVVNQPQHF TGTGCCAGCAGGCCTCAGGGGGTAGTAAATCAGCCCCAGCATTTT . TRBJ1-5 TRBV28 TRBD1
CASRRQGRNTIYF TGTGCCAGCAGACGACAGGGACGAAACACCATATATTTT . TRBJ1-3 TRBV7-9 TRBD1
CASSSVDRGIYNEQFF TGTGCCAGCAGCTCCGTCGACAGGGGAATCTACAATGAGCAGTTCTTC . TRBJ2-1 TRBV7-8 TRBD1
CASSLGVWTEAFF TGTGCCAGCAGCTTAGGGGTTTGGACTGAAGCTTTCTTT . TRBJ1-1 TRBV7-3 .
CAWSGDRGYEQYF TGTGCCTGGAGTGGGGACAGGGGATACGAGCAGTACTTC . TRBJ2-7 TRBV30 TRBD1
CASSYSDRPRGLFF TGTGCCAGCAGTTACTCCGACAGACCCCGAGGGCTGTTTTTT . TRBJ2-2 TRBV6-5 .